Listed below are T cell receptor beta chains from one sample, sequenced in a study of shared clonotypes between healthy human individuals. Produced via immunoSEQ multiplex PCR; TCRdb's table is partial and in-frame only. The sample comprises 2 million to 2.5 million clones, approximately 96% of which are singletons, and more than 0.1% rests with the top ten. Sequencing used naive CD4+ T cells sorted from blood. The receptor source for this set is a man younger than 35 in good health. Each CDR3 is given with its conserved first and last residue. The order of the fields is clone size, D gene, J gene, V gene, CDR3 DNA, CDR3 protein. The D gene is left open where the match is weak. Some rows mark clone size as missing; the rest say once, few, many or name a class of expanded clone.

clone_size: NA; d_call: TRBD2; j_call: TRBJ2-1; v_call: TRBV5-1; cdr3_nt: TGCGCCAGCAGTACTAGCGGGACATACAATGAGCAGTTCTTC; cdr3_aa: CASSTSGTYNEQFF
clone_size: NA; d_call: NA; j_call: TRBJ2-7; v_call: TRBV7-2; cdr3_nt: TGTGCCAGCAGCTTAGGGCAGGCCAGATACGAGCAGTACTTC; cdr3_aa: CASSLGQARYEQYF
clone_size: once; d_call: NA; j_call: TRBJ2-7; v_call: TRBV20-1; cdr3_nt: TGCAGTGCTAGTTCGGGCGACGAGCAGTACTTC; cdr3_aa: CSASSGDEQYF
clone_size: NA; d_call: NA; j_call: TRBJ2-5; v_call: TRBV19; cdr3_nt: TGTGCCAGTAAAAAAGGGACTCAACAAGAGACCCAGTACTTC; cdr3_aa: CASKKGTQQETQYF
clone_size: NA; d_call: TRBD1; j_call: TRBJ1-1; v_call: TRBV11-2; cdr3_nt: TGTGCCAGCAGCCTACACGGACAGGGGAACACTGAAGCTTTCTTT; cdr3_aa: CASSLHGQGNTEAFF
clone_size: NA; d_call: NA; j_call: TRBJ1-4; v_call: TRBV4-3; cdr3_nt: TGCGCCAGCAGCCAAGATTATTCGGGATCAACTAATGAAAAACTGTTTTTT; cdr3_aa: CASSQDYSGSTNEKLFF
clone_size: NA; d_call: NA; j_call: TRBJ2-1; v_call: TRBV2; cdr3_nt: TGTGCCAGCACGGTCGGGGGTTACAATGAGCAGTTCTTC; cdr3_aa: CASTVGGYNEQFF
clone_size: NA; d_call: NA; j_call: TRBJ2-5; v_call: TRBV6-1; cdr3_nt: TGTGCCAGCCTTGAAGGCTCCGGAAGGGAGACCCAGTACTTC; cdr3_aa: CASLEGSGRETQYF
clone_size: NA; d_call: NA; j_call: TRBJ1-1; v_call: TRBV5-1; cdr3_nt: TGCGCCAGCAGCTTGGATCCGGATATGAACACTGAAGCTTTCTTT; cdr3_aa: CASSLDPDMNTEAFF
clone_size: NA; d_call: TRBD1; j_call: TRBJ2-6; v_call: TRBV11-2; cdr3_nt: TGTGCCAGCTCACAGGGGGCCCTATCTGGGGCCAACGTCCTGACTTTC; cdr3_aa: CASSQGALSGANVLTF
clone_size: once; d_call: TRBD2; j_call: TRBJ2-5; v_call: TRBV18; cdr3_nt: TGTGCCAGCTCACTGCAGCGGGGGAACCAAGAGACCCAGTACTTC; cdr3_aa: CASSLQRGNQETQYF
clone_size: NA; d_call: NA; j_call: TRBJ1-1; v_call: TRBV5-1; cdr3_nt: TGCGCCAGCAGCGGCCGGGCTGATTGGGCTTTCTTT; cdr3_aa: CASSGRADWAFF
clone_size: once; d_call: NA; j_call: TRBJ2-7; v_call: TRBV18; cdr3_nt: TGTGCCAGCTCACCACCACCGACCCCCAACGAGCAGTACTTC; cdr3_aa: CASSPPPTPNEQYF
clone_size: NA; d_call: TRBD1; j_call: TRBJ2-7; v_call: TRBV7-2; cdr3_nt: TGTGCCAGCAGTCTACAGGGGGCGGACGAGCAGTACTTC; cdr3_aa: CASSLQGADEQYF
clone_size: NA; d_call: NA; j_call: TRBJ2-7; v_call: TRBV18; cdr3_nt: TGTGCCAGCTCACCACAGGGCGGAAGGGAGCAGTACTTC; cdr3_aa: CASSPQGGREQYF
clone_size: NA; d_call: TRBD1; j_call: TRBJ1-6; v_call: TRBV9; cdr3_nt: TGTGCCAGCAGCGTAGAGGGACAGGGTAATTCACCCCTCCACTTT; cdr3_aa: CASSVEGQGNSPLHF
clone_size: once; d_call: NA; j_call: TRBJ1-4; v_call: TRBV5-4; cdr3_nt: TGTGCCAGCAGCGCGGACACAAAAGGAGATGAAAAACTGTTTTTT; cdr3_aa: CASSADTKGDEKLFF
clone_size: few; d_call: NA; j_call: TRBJ1-2; v_call: TRBV6-1; cdr3_nt: TGTGCCAGCAGTGAAGCGCGAGACTATGGCTACACCTTC; cdr3_aa: CASSEARDYGYTF
clone_size: once; d_call: NA; j_call: TRBJ1-2; v_call: TRBV7-8; cdr3_nt: TGTGCCAGCAGCTCAGATGGTCAGCCAAACTATGGCTACACCTTC; cdr3_aa: CASSSDGQPNYGYTF
clone_size: NA; d_call: TRBD1; j_call: TRBJ2-7; v_call: TRBV29-1; cdr3_nt: TGCAGCGTGTACAGGGGGAGAACGGGCGAGCAGTACTTC; cdr3_aa: CSVYRGRTGEQYF
clone_size: NA; d_call: NA; j_call: TRBJ2-7; v_call: TRBV6-5; cdr3_nt: TGTGCCAGCAGTTCGTTGGGACGGGTCTACGAGCAGTACTTC; cdr3_aa: CASSSLGRVYEQYF
clone_size: NA; d_call: NA; j_call: TRBJ2-1; v_call: TRBV29-1; cdr3_nt: TGCAGCGTTGAAGGAGGACAGGAGGAGGGTACTTGGGGGGAGCAGTTCTTC; cdr3_aa: CSVEGGQEEGTWGEQFF
clone_size: NA; d_call: NA; j_call: TRBJ1-1; v_call: TRBV18; cdr3_nt: TGTGCCAGCTCACCGCGGTTGAGCGATACTGAAGCTTTCTTT; cdr3_aa: CASSPRLSDTEAFF
clone_size: NA; d_call: NA; j_call: TRBJ2-7; v_call: TRBV12-2; cdr3_nt: TGTGCAAGTCCCCCTGCGGAGACAGGGGGCGAGACTAGCCCGCCCCCAGGCTCCTACGAGCAGTACTTC; cdr3_aa: CASPPAETGGETSPPPGSYEQYF
clone_size: NA; d_call: TRBD1; j_call: TRBJ2-2; v_call: TRBV27; cdr3_nt: TGTGCCAGCAGCCAGAAGACCGGGACAGGATCGACCGGGGAGCTGTTTTTT; cdr3_aa: CASSQKTGTGSTGELFF
clone_size: NA; d_call: TRBD2; j_call: TRBJ2-1; v_call: TRBV19; cdr3_nt: TGTGCCAGTAGTATGGGGGCTAGCGGGAGGGCAACCTACAATGAGCAGTTCTTC; cdr3_aa: CASSMGASGRATYNEQFF
clone_size: NA; d_call: NA; j_call: TRBJ1-5; v_call: TRBV7-2; cdr3_nt: TGTGCCAGCAGCTTAGACTACGGCGGCCCCGTAAATCAGCCCCAGCATTTT; cdr3_aa: CASSLDYGGPVNQPQHF